One and the same sample provided the 18 T cell receptor beta chains below, sequenced in a study of blood T cell repertoires in COVID-19. Clones were sequenced by immunoSEQ multiplex PCR, and TCRdb holds only the in-frame ones, with some missing. The sample yields approximately 190,000 clones, roughly 84% seen once. The specimen sequenced was PBMCs or T cells enriched from blood (not recorded which). The source is a woman aged 25 to 45 who had been exposed to COVID-19.

In its sample, this clone was seen once. The chain has TRBV5-6 and TRBJ2-7; 9 bases line up with TRBD1. Germline loops: CDR1 SGHDT, CDR2 YYEEEE. This CDR3 has 17 residues. J gave up 3 bases and V 6 bases, and 16 bases lay outside the gene matches. CDR3 bases: TGTGCCAGCACTCCGCCCTTAAGGCGGGACAGGGACTACGAGCAGTACTTC. This sequence encodes CASTPPLRRDRDYEQYF.

This chain connects TRBV5-4 to TRBJ2-7; 8 positions match TRBD1. Germline CDR1 reads SGHNT; CDR2 reads YYREEE (reference sequence). The CDR3 extends over 16 amino acids. With 2 bases clipped from V and 7 bases from J, the junction kept 14 bases outside the gene matches. CDR3 loop: CASSFGAQGASGEQYF. In DNA form, the CDR3 reads TGTGCCAGCAGCTTTGGGGCTCAGGGGGCCTCGGGGGAGCAGTACTTC.

The V and J genes are TRBV10-3 and TRBJ2-7; 10 bases fit TRBD1. The CDR3 runs to 15 residues. Trimming cost V 10 bases and J 2 bases; bases outside gene matches: 11. Germline CDR1 ENHRY, CDR2 SYGVKD. This chain's CDR3 is CATNTRDRGTYEQYF. DNA for the CDR3: TGTGCCACAAACACCCGGGACAGGGGAACCTACGAGCAGTACTTC.

This chain connects TRBV19 to TRBJ2-1; 9 bases fit TRBD1. There are 16 residues in the CDR3. Per germline, CDR1 LNHDA and CDR2 SQIVND (reference sequence). V gave up 3 bases and J gave up 8 bases; unmatched junction bases: 11. This CDR3 reads CASSIVATGGGHEQFF. In DNA, the CDR3 is TGTGCCAGTAGTATCGTGGCAACAGGGGGCGGGCATGAGCAGTTCTTC. Drawing the rest from reference TRBV19 and TRBJ2-1, the complete variable domain is DGGITQSPKYLFRKEGQNVTLSCEQNLNHDAMYWYRQDPGQGLRLIYYSQIVNDFQKGDIAEGYSVSREKKESFPLTVTSAQKNPTAFYLCASSIVATGGGHEQFFGPGTRLTVL.

The chain recombines TRBV11-1 with TRBJ1-2, with D perhaps matching TRBD1 (5 bases). Germline lookup yields CDR1 SGHAT and CDR2 FQDESV (reference sequence). CDR3 size: 13 residues. V was shortened by 4 bases and J by 6 bases, with 12 bases between the two germline ends. The CDR3 reads CASSSDSVNGYTF. The DNA of the CDR3 is TGTGCCAGCAGCTCCGACAGTGTGAATGGCTACACCTTC.

The rearrangement uses TRBV5-6 and TRBJ1-4, with 8 bases identical to TRBD1. This CDR3 comprises 17 residues. Losses at the gene ends were 1 base for V and 7 bases for J; bases not matched to a gene: 12. In germline, CDR1 is SGHDT, CDR2 YYEEEE. The CDR3 loop reads CASSLRGSRTGLEKLFF. The CDR3 region has the DNA TGTGCCAGCAGCTTGAGGGGGTCGCGGACAGGGCTTGAAAAACTGTTTTTT.

V and J are TRBV5-4 and TRBJ2-5; 15 nucleotides line up with TRBD2. Germline CDR1 and CDR2: SGHNT and YYREEE (reference sequence). This CDR3 has 16 residues. V was pared by 5 bases and J by 2 bases, with 4 bases of the junction left unmatched. CDR3 in amino acids: CASSSGTSGGQETQYF. CDR3 nucleotides: TGTGCCAGCAGTTCCGGGACTAGCGGGGGGCAAGAGACCCAGTACTTC. Together with reference TRBV5-4 and TRBJ2-5, the CDR3 gives the full variable domain: ETGVTQSPTHLIKTRGQQVTLRCSSQSGHNTVSWYQQALGQGPQFIFQYYREEENGRGNFPPRFSGLQFPNYSSELNVNALELDDSALYLCASSSGTSGGQETQYFGPGTRLLVL.

The chain combines TRBV5-1 with TRBJ1-4, with a possible D match to TRBD1 (6 bases). V gave up 4 bases and J gave up 8 bases, with 21 bases separating them. The CDR3 is 16 amino acids. Germline V gene data show CDR1 as SGHRS and CDR2 as YFSETQ. CDR3: CASSRADGGPEEKLFF. The CDR3 coding sequence is TGCGCCAGCAGCCGGGCGGACGGGGGGCCCGAGGAAAAACTGTTTTTT.

This chain uses TRBV19 with TRBJ1-1, with D uncertain. The CDR3 has 12 residues. Per germline, CDR1 LNHDA and CDR2 SQIVND (reference sequence). Trimming left V 0 bases short and J 5 bases short, with 4 bases between. The CDR3 loop is CASSIDRTEAFF. The CDR3 nucleotides are TGTGCCAGTAGTATAGATCGGACTGAAGCTTTCTTT.

This clone was seen more than once but under ten times. The chain is built from TRBV19 and TRBJ1-3, with D possibly matching TRBD1 (6 bases). Germline V gene data show CDR1 as LNHDA and CDR2 as SQIVND (reference sequence). Trimming removed 0 bases from V and 1 base from J, with 7 bases in between. The CDR3 length is 15 residues. For the CDR3, the DNA is TGTGCCAGTAGTATAGACGGGACATCTGGAAACACCATATATTTT. This sequence encodes CASSIDGTSGNTIYF.

The rearrangement links TRBV7-6 to TRBJ2-3; 7 nucleotides agree with TRBD2. Germline V lookup: CDR1 SGHVS, CDR2 FNYEAQ. This CDR3 has 15 residues. The J segment lost 5 bases and the V segment lost 5 bases, leaving 10 bases of the junction unmatched. The CDR3 loop is CASSEGLPNIDTQYF. The CDR3 bases are TGTGCCAGCAGCGAGGGACTACCCAACATAGATACGCAGTATTTT.

The chain couples TRBV21-1 to TRBJ2-5; the table's D call TRBD2 went unverified against the DNA. TRBV21-1 is given as a pseudogene. The CDR3 runs 16 residues. The CDR3 loop reads CASSKGQRGGEETQYF. In DNA, the CDR3 is TGTGCCAGCAGCAAAGGCCAAAGAGGAGGGGAAGAGACCCAGTACTTC.

This clone was recorded a few times. This chain joins TRBV2 and TRBJ2-2, with 12 bases that match TRBD2. This CDR3 has 17 amino acids. The J segment lost 3 bases and the V segment lost 3 bases, leaving 5 bases of the junction unmatched. Germline V gives CDR1 SNHLY, CDR2 FYNNEI. The CDR3 region has the DNA TGTGCCAGCAGTGACCCCACTAGCGGGGGGTACACCGGGGAGCTGTTTTTT. It is translated as CASSDPTSGGYTGELFF.

The chain employs TRBV11-2 and TRBJ2-7; 8 nucleotides agree with TRBD2. Germline CDR1 and CDR2: SGHAT and FQNNGV. V trimming: 3 bases; J trimming: 4 bases; junction bases outside the gene matches: 5. The CDR3 extends over 14 amino acids. The CDR3 reads CASSFSGASYEQYF. In nucleotides, the CDR3 is TGTGCCAGCAGCTTTAGCGGGGCCTCTTACGAGCAGTACTTC.

This chain links TRBV19 with TRBJ2-2; 13 positions agree with TRBD2. This CDR3 has 17 amino acids. Germline V gene data show CDR1 as LNHDA and CDR2 as SQIVND (reference sequence). Trimming at V came to 4 bases and at J to 4 bases, leaving 6 bases not matched to a gene. This CDR3 is CASSRGTSGVGTGELFF. The CDR3 DNA follows: TGTGCCAGTAGTAGGGGGACTAGCGGGGTTGGCACCGGGGAGCTGTTTTTT.

CDR3 loop: CASRGRAGRQPQHF. For the CDR3, the DNA is TGTGCCAGCCGGGGAAGAGCCGGAAGACAGCCCCAGCATTTT. V is TRBV2 and J is TRBJ1-5; no clear D. CDR3 length equals 14 residues. Germline CDR1 reads SNHLY; CDR2 reads FYNNEI. Trimming pared 8 bases from V and 7 bases from J, leaving 18 bases between.

The chain has TRBV11-2 and TRBJ1-5; 9 positions agree with TRBD1. The V gene end was trimmed by 5 bases and the J gene end by 2 bases; junction bases not matched to a gene: 10. The germline CDR1 and CDR2 sequences are SGHAT and FQNNGV. The CDR3 is 17 residues long. CDR3 amino acids: CASSLSTGGAGNQPQHF. CDR3 DNA sequence: TGTGCCAGCAGCCTTTCAACAGGGGGCGCCGGCAATCAGCCCCAGCATTTT.

This chain joins TRBV10-1 and TRBJ1-1; D not certain. CDR1 and CDR2 (germline): WNHNN, SYGVQD (reference sequence). This CDR3 is 13 amino acids long. V dropped 4 bases and J dropped 5 bases, with 11 bases sitting between them. CDR3 DNA: TGCGCCAGCAGTGCTAATTTCAATACTGAAGCTTTCTTT. This sequence encodes CASSANFNTEAFF.